The rows below give T cell receptor beta chains drawn from one sample of a study of T-cell memory formation after mild COVID-19. TCRdb used MiXCR to reprocess the 5' RACE reads, holding one entry per CDR3 protein. The table lists about 430,000 distinct CDR3 sequences, roughly 24% of them singletons. Sequenced material: PBMCs or a T cell subset sorted from them (not recorded which). These receptors all come from an adult woman who had mild COVID-19 (a few samples of this study predate the infection). Cell type and time point are not known. Each CDR3 is given with its conserved first and last residue. A D gene is named only where the DNA matches it firmly. Size tells how often a clone was seen (once, few, many) or the class of an expanded clone, and some rows leave it out.

size: many
D: NA
J: TRBJ1-1
V: TRBV18
CDR3: CASSPPTNTEAFF
DNA: TGTGCCAGCTCACCACCCACGAACACTGAAGCTTTCTTT

size: few
D: TRBD2
J: TRBJ2-7
V: TRBV6-2/TRBV6-3
CDR3: CASSSSGRRNFPYEQYF
DNA: TGTGCCAGCAGTTCTAGCGGGAGGAGGAATTTCCCCTACGAGCAGTACTTC

size: few
D: NA
J: TRBJ2-3
V: TRBV18
CDR3: CASSPRSHTDTQYF
DNA: TGTGCCAGCTCACCTAGGTCTCACACAGATACGCAGTATTTT

size: few
D: TRBD1
J: TRBJ2-1
V: TRBV7-9
CDR3: CASRSDRVNEQFF
DNA: TGTGCCAGCAGGTCCGACAGGGTCAATGAGCAGTTCTTC

size: NA
D: NA
J: TRBJ2-3
V: TRBV7-7
CDR3: CASSFAGTTDTQYF
DNA: TGTGCCAGCAGCTTCGCAGGAACCACAGATACGCAGTATTTT

size: few
D: NA
J: TRBJ2-7
V: TRBV4-3
CDR3: CASSPDSGGAYEQYF
DNA: TGCGCCAGCAGCCCAGATAGCGGAGGGGCCTACGAGCAGTACTTC

size: NA
D: NA
J: TRBJ1-1
V: TRBV24-1
CDR3: CATSGPKGDGAFF
DNA: TGTGCCACCAGTGGGCCGAAGGGGGACGGGGCTTTCTTT

size: NA
D: NA
J: TRBJ2-1
V: TRBV12-3/TRBV12-4
CDR3: CASSSGTPETNEQFF
DNA: TGTGCCAGCAGTTCAGGGACTCCAGAAACCAATGAGCAGTTCTTC

size: NA
D: NA
J: TRBJ1-2
V: TRBV6-5
CDR3: CASSRGGSSYTF
DNA: TGTGCCAGCAGTAGGGGGGGGTCAAGCTACACCTTC

size: NA
D: NA
J: TRBJ1-4
V: TRBV4-3
CDR3: CASSQDSQGKLFF
DNA: TGCGCCAGCAGCCAAGATTCACAGGGAAAACTGTTTTTT

size: few
D: NA
J: TRBJ2-2
V: TRBV24-1
CDR3: CATTGTLTGELFF
DNA: TGTGCCACCACCGGGACCTTGACCGGGGAGCTGTTTTTT

size: few
D: TRBD1
J: TRBJ2-7
V: TRBV10-3
CDR3: CAISDGTGPYEQYF
DNA: TGTGCCATCAGTGATGGGACAGGACCCTACGAGCAGTACTTC

size: few
D: NA
J: TRBJ2-1
V: TRBV12-3/TRBV12-4
CDR3: CASSLRLGINEQFF
DNA: TGTGCCAGCAGTTTACGACTGGGGATCAATGAGCAGTTCTTC

size: NA
D: NA
J: TRBJ1-2
V: TRBV6-5
CDR3: CASRSSGEIYGYTF
DNA: TGTGCCAGCAGATCATCAGGGGAGATCTATGGCTACACCTTC

size: NA
D: TRBD2
J: TRBJ2-3
V: TRBV6-5
CDR3: CASSPDVSGTVDTQYF
DNA: TGTGCCAGCAGCCCCGATGTGAGCGGGACGGTAGATACGCAGTATTTT

size: NA
D: NA
J: TRBJ2-1
V: TRBV9
CDR3: CASSVVWQSSYNEQFF
DNA: TGTGCCAGCAGCGTAGTTTGGCAAAGCTCCTACAATGAGCAGTTCTTC

size: few
D: TRBD2
J: TRBJ2-7
V: TRBV7-8
CDR3: CASSLGWLAAAYEQYF
DNA: TGTGCCAGCAGCTTAGGGTGGCTAGCGGCGGCCTACGAGCAGTACTTC

size: few
D: TRBD1
J: TRBJ1-2
V: TRBV7-9
CDR3: CASSSAWTGSNYGYTF
DNA: TGTGCCAGCAGCTCCGCTTGGACAGGCTCTAACTATGGCTACACCTTC

size: few
D: NA
J: TRBJ2-2
V: TRBV7-2
CDR3: CASSSWGELFF
DNA: TGTGCCAGCAGCAGCTGGGGGGAGCTGTTTTTT

size: NA
D: NA
J: TRBJ2-4
V: TRBV7-8
CDR3: CASSLASVPGNIQYF
DNA: TGTGCCAGCAGCTTAGCCTCTGTCCCCGGGAACATTCAGTACTTC

size: few
D: TRBD1
J: TRBJ2-7
V: TRBV6-5
CDR3: CASSPRTGAQGEQYF
DNA: TGTGCCAGCAGCCCCCGGACAGGGGCCCAAGGCGAGCAGTACTTC

size: NA
D: TRBD2
J: TRBJ2-5
V: TRBV20-1
CDR3: CSATRTSEDQETQYF
DNA: TGCAGTGCTACGAGGACTAGCGAGGATCAAGAGACCCAGTACTTC

size: NA
D: TRBD2
J: TRBJ2-3
V: TRBV12-3/TRBV12-4
CDR3: CASSPTSGAIRVYTDTQYF
DNA: TGTGCCAGCAGTCCTACTAGCGGGGCGATCCGAGTGTACACAGATACGCAGTATTTT

size: NA
D: NA
J: TRBJ2-1
V: TRBV19
CDR3: CASSIDRARDNEQFF
DNA: TGTGCCAGTAGTATAGACAGGGCGAGGGACAATGAGCAGTTCTTC

size: few
D: NA
J: TRBJ2-4
V: TRBV29-1
CDR3: CSVVGHPLAKNIQYF
DNA: TGCAGCGTTGTGGGTCATCCCTTAGCCAAAAACATTCAGTACTTC

size: few
D: TRBD2
J: TRBJ2-1
V: TRBV3-1
CDR3: CASSQDPGLAGNNEQFF
DNA: TGTGCCAGCAGCCAAGACCCGGGACTAGCGGGAAACAATGAGCAGTTCTTC

size: many
D: NA
J: TRBJ2-3
V: TRBV27
CDR3: CASSIAPLRGRRADTQYF
DNA: TGTGCCAGCAGTATTGCCCCCCTACGTGGGAGACGGGCAGATACGCAGTATTTT

size: few
D: TRBD2
J: TRBJ2-5
V: TRBV5-1
CDR3: CASTSTPGLGELETQYF
DNA: TGCGCCAGCACCTCCACTCCGGGACTAGGGGAGCTAGAGACCCAGTACTTC

size: NA
D: NA
J: TRBJ1-2
V: TRBV5-1
CDR3: CASSKAGGGYTF
DNA: TGCGCCAGCAGCAAGGCTGGGGGAGGCTACACCTTC

size: NA
D: NA
J: TRBJ2-3
V: TRBV11-2
CDR3: CASSLIGTGTQYF
DNA: TGTGCCAGCAGCCTAATTGGGACGGGAACGCAGTATTTT

size: NA
D: NA
J: TRBJ2-1
V: TRBV11-2
CDR3: CASSLGFDYQFF
DNA: TGTGCCAGCAGCTTAGGATTCGACTACCAGTTCTTC

size: NA
D: NA
J: TRBJ1-5
V: TRBV12-3/TRBV12-4
CDR3: CASSTGSNQPQHF
DNA: TGTGCCAGCAGTACAGGGAGCAATCAGCCCCAGCATTTT

size: NA
D: NA
J: TRBJ2-7
V: TRBV7-8
CDR3: CASSSRTVSSYEQYF
DNA: TGTGCCAGCAGCAGCCGGACAGTGAGCTCCTACGAGCAGTACTTC

size: NA
D: NA
J: TRBJ2-2
V: TRBV27
CDR3: CASKGHGSLSLFF
DNA: TGTGCCAGCAAGGGACATGGTAGTCTATCGCTGTTTTTT

size: NA
D: NA
J: TRBJ2-7
V: TRBV4-2
CDR3: CASSQGRSYEQYF
DNA: TGTGCCAGCAGCCAAGGACGGAGCTACGAGCAGTACTTC

size: NA
D: TRBD2
J: TRBJ2-7
V: TRBV5-1
CDR3: CASSLYGGGAYEQYF
DNA: TGCGCCAGCAGCTTGTATGGCGGGGGAGCCTACGAGCAGTACTTC

size: few
D: TRBD2
J: TRBJ2-7
V: TRBV25-1
CDR3: CASSDPGLAGSRGEQYF
DNA: TGTGCCAGCAGTGACCCGGGACTAGCGGGATCCCGCGGCGAGCAGTACTTC

size: NA
D: TRBD2
J: TRBJ2-1
V: TRBV15
CDR3: CATSRDKSLAAYNEQFF
DNA: TGTGCCACCAGCAGAGATAAATCACTAGCGGCCTACAATGAGCAGTTCTTC

size: many
D: NA
J: TRBJ2-1
V: TRBV10-2
CDR3: CASTSDSSYNEQFF
DNA: TGCGCCAGCACGTCCGATAGCTCCTACAATGAGCAGTTCTTC

size: many
D: NA
J: TRBJ2-3
V: TRBV7-9
CDR3: CASSSSGGGTDTQYF
DNA: TGTGCCAGCAGCTCCTCAGGGGGGGGCACAGATACGCAGTATTTT

size: NA
D: NA
J: TRBJ1-5
V: TRBV24-1
CDR3: CATSDRAYQPQHF
DNA: TGTGCCACCAGTGATCGAGCTTATCAGCCCCAGCATTTT

size: NA
D: NA
J: TRBJ2-5
V: TRBV7-8
CDR3: CASSLEGGDETQYF
DNA: TGTGCCAGCAGCTTAGAAGGGGGGGACGAGACCCAGTACTTC

size: NA
D: NA
J: TRBJ1-1
V: TRBV29-1
CDR3: CSVQGRGTYTEAFF
DNA: TGCAGCGTTCAGGGCCGGGGTACCTACACTGAAGCTTTCTTT

size: few
D: TRBD2
J: TRBJ2-3
V: TRBV5-1
CDR3: CASSSWTSGGADTQYF
DNA: TGCGCCAGCAGCTCATGGACTAGCGGGGGAGCAGATACGCAGTATTTT

size: NA
D: TRBD1
J: TRBJ2-1
V: TRBV6-5
CDR3: CASRPRDRVNEQFF
DNA: TGTGCCAGCAGACCCCGGGACAGGGTCAATGAGCAGTTCTTC

size: few
D: NA
J: TRBJ2-4
V: TRBV5-1
CDR3: CASSLGFPGAKNIQYF
DNA: TGCGCCAGCAGCTTGGGGTTCCCCGGGGCCAAAAACATTCAGTACTTC